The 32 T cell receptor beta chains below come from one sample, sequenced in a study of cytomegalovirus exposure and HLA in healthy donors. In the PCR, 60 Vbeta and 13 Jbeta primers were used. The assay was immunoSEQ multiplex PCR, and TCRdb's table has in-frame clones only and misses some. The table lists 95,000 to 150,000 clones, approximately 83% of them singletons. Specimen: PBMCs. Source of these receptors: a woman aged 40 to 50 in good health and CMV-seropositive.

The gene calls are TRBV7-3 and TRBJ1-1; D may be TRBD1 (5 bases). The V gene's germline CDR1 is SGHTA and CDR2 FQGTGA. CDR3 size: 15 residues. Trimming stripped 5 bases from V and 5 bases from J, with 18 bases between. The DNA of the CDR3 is TGTGCCAGCAGCCCGTCAGGGTATGGAGGGACTGAAGCTTTCTTT. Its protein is CASSPSGYGGTEAFF.

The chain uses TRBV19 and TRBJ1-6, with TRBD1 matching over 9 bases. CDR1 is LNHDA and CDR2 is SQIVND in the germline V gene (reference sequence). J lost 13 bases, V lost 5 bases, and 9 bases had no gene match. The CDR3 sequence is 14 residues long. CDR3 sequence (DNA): TGTGCCAGTAGTCCCGGGACAGGGCCCCGGCCCCTCCACTTT. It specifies CASSPGTGPRPLHF.

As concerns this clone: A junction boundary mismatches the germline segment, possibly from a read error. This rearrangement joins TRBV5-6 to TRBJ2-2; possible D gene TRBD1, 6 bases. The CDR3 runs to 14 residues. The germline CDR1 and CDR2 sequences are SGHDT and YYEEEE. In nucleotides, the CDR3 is TGTGCCAGCAGCTTGGGTGGGGGCACCGAGGAGCTGTTTTTT. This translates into CASSLGGGTEELFF.

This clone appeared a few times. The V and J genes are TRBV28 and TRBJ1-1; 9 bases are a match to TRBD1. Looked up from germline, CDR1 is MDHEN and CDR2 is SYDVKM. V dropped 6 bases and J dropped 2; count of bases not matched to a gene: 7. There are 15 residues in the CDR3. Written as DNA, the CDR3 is TGTGCCAGCAGAGCGACAGGGGGGGATAACACTGAAGCTTTCTTT. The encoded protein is CASRATGGDNTEAFF.

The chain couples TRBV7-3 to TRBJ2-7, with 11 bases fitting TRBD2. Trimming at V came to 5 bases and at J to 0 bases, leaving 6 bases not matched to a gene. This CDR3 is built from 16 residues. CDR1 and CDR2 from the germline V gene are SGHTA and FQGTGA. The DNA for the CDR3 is TGTGCCAGCAGCCCGGGACTAGCGGCCGCCTCCTACGAGCAGTACTTC. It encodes CASSPGLAAASYEQYF.

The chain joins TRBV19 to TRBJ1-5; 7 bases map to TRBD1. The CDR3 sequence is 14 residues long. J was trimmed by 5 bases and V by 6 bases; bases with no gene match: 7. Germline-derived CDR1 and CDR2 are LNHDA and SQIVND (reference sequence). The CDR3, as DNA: TGTGCCAGTAGGACCGACAGGGCCCATCAGCCCCAGCATTTT. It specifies CASRTDRAHQPQHF.

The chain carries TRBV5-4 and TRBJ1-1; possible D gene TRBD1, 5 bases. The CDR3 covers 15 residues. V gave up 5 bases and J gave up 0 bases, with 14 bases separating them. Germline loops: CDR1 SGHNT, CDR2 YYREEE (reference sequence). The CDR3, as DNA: TGTGCCAGCAGTCATATGACCAGGGTGAACACTGAAGCTTTCTTT. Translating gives CASSHMTRVNTEAFF.

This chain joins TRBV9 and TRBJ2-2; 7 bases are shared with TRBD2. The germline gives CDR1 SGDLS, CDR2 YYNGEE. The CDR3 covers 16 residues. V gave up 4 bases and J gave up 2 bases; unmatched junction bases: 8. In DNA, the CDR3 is TGTGCCAGCAGCCCTCTGGGACTATACAACACCGGGGAGCTGTTTTTT. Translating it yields CASSPLGLYNTGELFF.

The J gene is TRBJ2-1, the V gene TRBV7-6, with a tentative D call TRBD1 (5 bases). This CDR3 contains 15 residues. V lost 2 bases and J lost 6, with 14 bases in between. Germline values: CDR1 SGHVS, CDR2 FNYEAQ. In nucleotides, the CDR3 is TGTGCCAGCAGCTTAAGGGGCGCACCCTCCAATGAGCAGTTCTTC. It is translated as CASSLRGAPSNEQFF.

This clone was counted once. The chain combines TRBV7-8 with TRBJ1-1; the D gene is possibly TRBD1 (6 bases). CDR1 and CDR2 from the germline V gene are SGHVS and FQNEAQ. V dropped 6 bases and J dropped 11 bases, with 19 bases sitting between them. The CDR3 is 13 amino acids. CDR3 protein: CASRKRAGATAFF. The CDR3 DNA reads TGTGCCAGCAGGAAACGGGCAGGGGCCACGGCTTTCTTT.

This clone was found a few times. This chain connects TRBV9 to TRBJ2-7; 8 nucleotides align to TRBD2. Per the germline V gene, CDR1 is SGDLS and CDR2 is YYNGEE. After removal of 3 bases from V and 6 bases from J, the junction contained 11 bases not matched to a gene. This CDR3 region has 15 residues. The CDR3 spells CASSGSRTSSFEQYF. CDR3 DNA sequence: TGTGCCAGCAGCGGCTCACGGACTAGCAGTTTCGAGCAGTACTTC. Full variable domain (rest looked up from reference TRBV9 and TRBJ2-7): DSGVTQTPKHLITATGQRVTLRCSPRSGDLSVYWYQQSLDQGLQFLIQYYNGEERAKGNILERFSAQQFPDLHSELNLSSLELGDSALYFCASSGSRTSSFEQYFGPGTRLTVT.

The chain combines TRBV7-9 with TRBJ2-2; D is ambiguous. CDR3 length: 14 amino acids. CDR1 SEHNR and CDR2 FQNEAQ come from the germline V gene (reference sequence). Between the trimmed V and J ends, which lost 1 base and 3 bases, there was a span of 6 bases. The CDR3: CASSLVIDTGELFF. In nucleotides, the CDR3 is TGTGCCAGCAGCTTAGTAATTGACACCGGGGAGCTGTTTTTT. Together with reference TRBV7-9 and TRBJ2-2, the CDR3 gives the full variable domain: DTGVSQNPRHKITKRGQNVTFRCDPISEHNRLYWYRQTLGQGPEFLTYFQNEAQLEKSRLLSDRFSAERPKGSFSTLEIQRTEQGDSAMYLCASSLVIDTGELFFGEGSRLTVL.

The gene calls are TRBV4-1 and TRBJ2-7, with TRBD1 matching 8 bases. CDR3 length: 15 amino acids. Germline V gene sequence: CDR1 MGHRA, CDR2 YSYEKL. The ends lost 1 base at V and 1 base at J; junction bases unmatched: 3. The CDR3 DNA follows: TGCGCCAGCAGCCAAGGGACAGGGACATCCTACGAGCAGTACTTC. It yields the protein CASSQGTGTSYEQYF.

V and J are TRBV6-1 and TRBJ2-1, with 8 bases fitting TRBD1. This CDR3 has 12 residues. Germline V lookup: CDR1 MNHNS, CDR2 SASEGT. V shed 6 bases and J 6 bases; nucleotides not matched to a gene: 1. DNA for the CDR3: TGTGCCAGCAGAACAGGGGGCAATGAGCAGTTCTTC. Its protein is CASRTGGNEQFF.

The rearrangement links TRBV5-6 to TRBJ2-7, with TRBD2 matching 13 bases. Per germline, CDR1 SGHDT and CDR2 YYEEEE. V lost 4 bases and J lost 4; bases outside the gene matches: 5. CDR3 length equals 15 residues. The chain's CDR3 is CASSIGLAGVYEQYF. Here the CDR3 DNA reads TGTGCCAGCAGCATCGGACTAGCGGGAGTGTACGAGCAGTACTTC.

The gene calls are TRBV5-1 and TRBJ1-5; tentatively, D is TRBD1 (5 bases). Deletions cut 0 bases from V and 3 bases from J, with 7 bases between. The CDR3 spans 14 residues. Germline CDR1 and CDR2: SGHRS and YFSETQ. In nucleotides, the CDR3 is TGCGCCAGCAGCTTGGAAGGGGTCAATCAGCCCCAGCATTTT. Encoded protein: CASSLEGVNQPQHF.

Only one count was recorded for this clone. CDR3 amino acids: CASSPPGLAGTGELFF. CDR3 nucleotide sequence: TGTGCCAGCAGCCCCCCCGGACTAGCAGGCACCGGGGAGCTGTTTTTT. The genes are TRBV7-3 and TRBJ2-2, with TRBD2 matching over 8 bases. The CDR3 totals 16 residues. The junction had 9 bases not matched to a gene; V was cut back by 5 bases and J by 4 bases. The germline gives CDR1 SGHTA, CDR2 FQGTGA.

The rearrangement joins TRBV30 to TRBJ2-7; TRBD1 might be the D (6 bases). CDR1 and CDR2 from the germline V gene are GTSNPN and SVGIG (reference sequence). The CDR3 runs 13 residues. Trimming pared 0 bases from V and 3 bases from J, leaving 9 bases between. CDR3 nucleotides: TGTGCCTGGAGTGTAGGGGGTTACTACGAGCAGTACTTC. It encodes CAWSVGGYYEQYF.

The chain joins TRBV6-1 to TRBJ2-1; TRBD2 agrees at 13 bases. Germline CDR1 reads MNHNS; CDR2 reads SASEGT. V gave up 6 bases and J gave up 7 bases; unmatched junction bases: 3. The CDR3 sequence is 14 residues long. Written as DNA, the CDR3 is TGTGCCAGCAGCCAACTAGCGGGAGGGAATGAGCAGTTCTTC. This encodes CASSQLAGGNEQFF.

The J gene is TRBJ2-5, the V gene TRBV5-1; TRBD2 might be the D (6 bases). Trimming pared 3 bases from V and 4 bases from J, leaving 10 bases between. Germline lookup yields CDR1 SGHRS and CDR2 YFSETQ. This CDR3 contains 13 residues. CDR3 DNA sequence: TGCGCCAGCAGCTACCGGGACTCAGAGACCCAGTACTTC. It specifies CASSYRDSETQYF.

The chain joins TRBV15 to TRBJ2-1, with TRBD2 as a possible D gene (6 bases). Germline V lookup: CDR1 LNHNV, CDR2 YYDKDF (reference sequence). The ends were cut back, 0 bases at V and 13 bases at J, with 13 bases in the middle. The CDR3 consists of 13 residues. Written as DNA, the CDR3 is TGTGCCACCAGCAGAGATCACGGGAGCCTACAGTTCTTC. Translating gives CATSRDHGSLQFF.

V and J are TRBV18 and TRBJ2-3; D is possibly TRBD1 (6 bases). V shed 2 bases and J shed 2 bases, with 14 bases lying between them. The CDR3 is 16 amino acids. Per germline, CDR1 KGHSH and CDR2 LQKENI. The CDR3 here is CASSPVYEGVTDTQYF. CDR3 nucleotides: TGTGCCAGCTCACCAGTTTATGAGGGGGTCACAGATACGCAGTATTTT.

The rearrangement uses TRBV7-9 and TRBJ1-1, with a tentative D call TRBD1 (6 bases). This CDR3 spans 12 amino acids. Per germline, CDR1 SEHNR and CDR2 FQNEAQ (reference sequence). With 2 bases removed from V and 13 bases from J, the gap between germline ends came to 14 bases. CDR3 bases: TGTGCCAGCAGCTTAAAGGGACACGAGCTTTTCTTT. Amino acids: CASSLKGHELFF.

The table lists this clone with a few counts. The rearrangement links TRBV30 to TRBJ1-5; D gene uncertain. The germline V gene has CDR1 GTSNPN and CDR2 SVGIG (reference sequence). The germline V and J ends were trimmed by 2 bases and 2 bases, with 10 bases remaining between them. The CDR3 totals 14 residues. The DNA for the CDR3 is TGTGCCTGGAGTACCCCGCCGGGCAATCAGCCCCAGCATTTT. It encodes CAWSTPPGNQPQHF.

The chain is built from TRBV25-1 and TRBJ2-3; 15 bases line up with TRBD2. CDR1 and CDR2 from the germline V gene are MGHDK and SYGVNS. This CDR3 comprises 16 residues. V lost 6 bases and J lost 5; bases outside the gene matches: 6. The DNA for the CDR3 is TGTGCCAGCAGGAGGACTAGCGGGAGGGCTGGAGATACGCAGTATTTT. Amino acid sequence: CASRRTSGRAGDTQYF. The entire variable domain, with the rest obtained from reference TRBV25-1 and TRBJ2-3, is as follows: EADIYQTPRYLVIGTGKKITLECSQTMGHDKMYWYQQDPGMELHLIHYSYGVNSTEKGDLSSESTVSRIRTEHFPLTLESARPSHTSQYLCASRRTSGRAGDTQYFGPGTRLTVL.

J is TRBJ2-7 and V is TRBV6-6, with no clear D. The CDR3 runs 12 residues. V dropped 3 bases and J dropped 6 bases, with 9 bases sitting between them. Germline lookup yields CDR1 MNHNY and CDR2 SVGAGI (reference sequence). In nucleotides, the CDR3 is TGTGCCAGCAGTTATCAACTCTCCGAGCAGTACTTC. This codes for CASSYQLSEQYF.

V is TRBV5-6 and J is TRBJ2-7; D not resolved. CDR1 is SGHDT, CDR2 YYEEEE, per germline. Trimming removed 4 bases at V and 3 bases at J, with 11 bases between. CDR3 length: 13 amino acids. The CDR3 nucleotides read TGTGCCAGCAGCCCCTGGGCCGACTACGAGCAGTACTTC. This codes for CASSPWADYEQYF.

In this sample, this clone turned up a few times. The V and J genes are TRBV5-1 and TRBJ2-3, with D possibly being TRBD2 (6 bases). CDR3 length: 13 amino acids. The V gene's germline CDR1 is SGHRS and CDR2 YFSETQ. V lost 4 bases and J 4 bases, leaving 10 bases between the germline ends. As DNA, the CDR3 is TGCGCCAGCAGCCGGGACTTCGCAGATACGCAGTATTTT. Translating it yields CASSRDFADTQYF.

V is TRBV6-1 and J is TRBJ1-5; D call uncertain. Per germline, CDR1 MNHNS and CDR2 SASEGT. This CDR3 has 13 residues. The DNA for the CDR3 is TGTGGAACGACTCAACATAGCAATCAGCCCCAGCATTTT. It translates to CGTTQHSNQPQHF.

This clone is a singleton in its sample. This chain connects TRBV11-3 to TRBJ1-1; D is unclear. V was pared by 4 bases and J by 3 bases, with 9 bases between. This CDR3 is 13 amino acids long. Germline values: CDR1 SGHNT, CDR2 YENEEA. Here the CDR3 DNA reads TGTGCCAGCAGCTACGACGGGGACACTGAAGCTTTCTTT. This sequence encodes CASSYDGDTEAFF.

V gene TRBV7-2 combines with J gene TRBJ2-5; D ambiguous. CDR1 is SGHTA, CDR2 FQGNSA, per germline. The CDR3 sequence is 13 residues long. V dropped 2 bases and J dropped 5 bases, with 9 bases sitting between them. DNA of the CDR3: TGTGCCAGCAGCTTACCCAGCAGGGAGACCCAGTACTTC. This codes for CASSLPSRETQYF.

The CDR3 here is CASSQEGSGSFQETQYF. The CDR3 coding sequence is TGCGCCAGCAGCCAAGAGGGGAGCGGGAGTTTCCAAGAGACCCAGTACTTC. The rearrangement uses TRBV4-3 and TRBJ2-5; 8 bases fit TRBD2. Germline V gene data show CDR1 as LGHNA and CDR2 as YSLEER. V lost 0 bases to trimming and J lost 1 base; unmatched junction nucleotides: 7. The CDR3 is 17 amino acids.